This entry features one TCR beta chain sequence. Next came a second PCR, run for about 6 to 12 cycles, which used a sample-barcoded 5' primer along with a J-beta primer mix. Every cDNA molecule carried a tag from a template-switch adaptor bearing 12 random nucleotides. Any given sample supplied a minimum of 3 million CDR3-containing paired-end reads. TCRdb re-called the 5' RACE reads with MiXCR, one entry per CDR3 protein. There are 850,000 to 1,000,000 distinct CDR3 sequences in the sample; around 46% occur only once, and around an eighth lies in the top ten. The record originates from a study of blood T cells in healthy people across ages. Germline loops: CDR1 MGHRA, CDR2 YSYEKL. The CDR3 contains 13 residues. V shed 1 base and J shed 2 bases, with 6 bases lying between them.

This clonotype originated in a man aged 25 to 40 in good health. The sequenced material came from blood. This sequence joins TRBV4-1 and TRBJ2-7, with D uncertain. CDR3 coding DNA: TGCGCCAGCAGCCAAGGACCTCCCTACGAGCAGTACTTC. Encoded protein: CASSQGPPYEQYF.